This T cell receptor beta chain appears in the sequencing data of a study of shared clonotypes between healthy human individuals. Original methodology: ImmunoSEQ only sent back junction sequences with no quality scores, so filtering was done differently. The assay was immunoSEQ multiplex PCR, and TCRdb's table has in-frame clones only and misses some. From that table come the V and J calls and clone size; the DNA was used to work out D and trimming. The sample lists 2 million to 2.5 million clones, more than 80% occurring once. The V end was cut by 7 bases, the J end by 0 bases, with 13 bases between. The CDR3 is made up of 15 amino acids. Germline CDR1 MNHNS, CDR2 SASEGT.

The sequencing sample was made of naive CD4+ T cells from PBMCs. Sample subset: CD45RA+ positively selected. This clonotype was obtained from a man between 18 and 29 years old in good health. Some clones in this sample may be carry-over from other donors' samples. This sequence joins TRBV6-1 and TRBJ1-5; D unclear. The DNA of the CDR3 is TGTGCCAGCATACTGAGAGATTCTAGCAATCAGCCCCAGCATTTT. It yields the protein CASILRDSSNQPQHF.